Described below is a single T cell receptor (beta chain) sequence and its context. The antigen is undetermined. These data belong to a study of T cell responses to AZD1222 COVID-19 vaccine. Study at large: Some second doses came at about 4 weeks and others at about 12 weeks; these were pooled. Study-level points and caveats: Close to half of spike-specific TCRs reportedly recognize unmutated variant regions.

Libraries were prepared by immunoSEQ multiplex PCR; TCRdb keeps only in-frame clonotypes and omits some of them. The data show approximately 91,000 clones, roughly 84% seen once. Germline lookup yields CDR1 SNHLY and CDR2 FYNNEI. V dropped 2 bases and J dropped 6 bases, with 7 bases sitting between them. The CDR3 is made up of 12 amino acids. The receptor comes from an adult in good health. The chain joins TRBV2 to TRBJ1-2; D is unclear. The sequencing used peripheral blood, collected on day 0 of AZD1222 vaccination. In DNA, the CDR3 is TGTGCCAGCAGTGAATTGGCAGATGGCTACACCTTC. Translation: CASSELADGYTF.